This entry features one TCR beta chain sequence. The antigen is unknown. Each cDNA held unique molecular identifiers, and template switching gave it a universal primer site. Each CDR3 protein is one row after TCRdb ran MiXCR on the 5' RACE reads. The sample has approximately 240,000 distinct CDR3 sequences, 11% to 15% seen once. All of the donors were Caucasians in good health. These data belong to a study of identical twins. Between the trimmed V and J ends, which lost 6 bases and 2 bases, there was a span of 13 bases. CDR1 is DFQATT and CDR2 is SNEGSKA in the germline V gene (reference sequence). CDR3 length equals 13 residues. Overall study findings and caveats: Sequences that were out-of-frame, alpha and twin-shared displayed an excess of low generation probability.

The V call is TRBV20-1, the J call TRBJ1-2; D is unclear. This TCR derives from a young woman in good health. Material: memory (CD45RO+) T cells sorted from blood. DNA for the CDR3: TGCAGTGCCCCGGGCGCAAGGAACTATGGCTACACCTTC. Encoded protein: CSAPGARNYGYTF.